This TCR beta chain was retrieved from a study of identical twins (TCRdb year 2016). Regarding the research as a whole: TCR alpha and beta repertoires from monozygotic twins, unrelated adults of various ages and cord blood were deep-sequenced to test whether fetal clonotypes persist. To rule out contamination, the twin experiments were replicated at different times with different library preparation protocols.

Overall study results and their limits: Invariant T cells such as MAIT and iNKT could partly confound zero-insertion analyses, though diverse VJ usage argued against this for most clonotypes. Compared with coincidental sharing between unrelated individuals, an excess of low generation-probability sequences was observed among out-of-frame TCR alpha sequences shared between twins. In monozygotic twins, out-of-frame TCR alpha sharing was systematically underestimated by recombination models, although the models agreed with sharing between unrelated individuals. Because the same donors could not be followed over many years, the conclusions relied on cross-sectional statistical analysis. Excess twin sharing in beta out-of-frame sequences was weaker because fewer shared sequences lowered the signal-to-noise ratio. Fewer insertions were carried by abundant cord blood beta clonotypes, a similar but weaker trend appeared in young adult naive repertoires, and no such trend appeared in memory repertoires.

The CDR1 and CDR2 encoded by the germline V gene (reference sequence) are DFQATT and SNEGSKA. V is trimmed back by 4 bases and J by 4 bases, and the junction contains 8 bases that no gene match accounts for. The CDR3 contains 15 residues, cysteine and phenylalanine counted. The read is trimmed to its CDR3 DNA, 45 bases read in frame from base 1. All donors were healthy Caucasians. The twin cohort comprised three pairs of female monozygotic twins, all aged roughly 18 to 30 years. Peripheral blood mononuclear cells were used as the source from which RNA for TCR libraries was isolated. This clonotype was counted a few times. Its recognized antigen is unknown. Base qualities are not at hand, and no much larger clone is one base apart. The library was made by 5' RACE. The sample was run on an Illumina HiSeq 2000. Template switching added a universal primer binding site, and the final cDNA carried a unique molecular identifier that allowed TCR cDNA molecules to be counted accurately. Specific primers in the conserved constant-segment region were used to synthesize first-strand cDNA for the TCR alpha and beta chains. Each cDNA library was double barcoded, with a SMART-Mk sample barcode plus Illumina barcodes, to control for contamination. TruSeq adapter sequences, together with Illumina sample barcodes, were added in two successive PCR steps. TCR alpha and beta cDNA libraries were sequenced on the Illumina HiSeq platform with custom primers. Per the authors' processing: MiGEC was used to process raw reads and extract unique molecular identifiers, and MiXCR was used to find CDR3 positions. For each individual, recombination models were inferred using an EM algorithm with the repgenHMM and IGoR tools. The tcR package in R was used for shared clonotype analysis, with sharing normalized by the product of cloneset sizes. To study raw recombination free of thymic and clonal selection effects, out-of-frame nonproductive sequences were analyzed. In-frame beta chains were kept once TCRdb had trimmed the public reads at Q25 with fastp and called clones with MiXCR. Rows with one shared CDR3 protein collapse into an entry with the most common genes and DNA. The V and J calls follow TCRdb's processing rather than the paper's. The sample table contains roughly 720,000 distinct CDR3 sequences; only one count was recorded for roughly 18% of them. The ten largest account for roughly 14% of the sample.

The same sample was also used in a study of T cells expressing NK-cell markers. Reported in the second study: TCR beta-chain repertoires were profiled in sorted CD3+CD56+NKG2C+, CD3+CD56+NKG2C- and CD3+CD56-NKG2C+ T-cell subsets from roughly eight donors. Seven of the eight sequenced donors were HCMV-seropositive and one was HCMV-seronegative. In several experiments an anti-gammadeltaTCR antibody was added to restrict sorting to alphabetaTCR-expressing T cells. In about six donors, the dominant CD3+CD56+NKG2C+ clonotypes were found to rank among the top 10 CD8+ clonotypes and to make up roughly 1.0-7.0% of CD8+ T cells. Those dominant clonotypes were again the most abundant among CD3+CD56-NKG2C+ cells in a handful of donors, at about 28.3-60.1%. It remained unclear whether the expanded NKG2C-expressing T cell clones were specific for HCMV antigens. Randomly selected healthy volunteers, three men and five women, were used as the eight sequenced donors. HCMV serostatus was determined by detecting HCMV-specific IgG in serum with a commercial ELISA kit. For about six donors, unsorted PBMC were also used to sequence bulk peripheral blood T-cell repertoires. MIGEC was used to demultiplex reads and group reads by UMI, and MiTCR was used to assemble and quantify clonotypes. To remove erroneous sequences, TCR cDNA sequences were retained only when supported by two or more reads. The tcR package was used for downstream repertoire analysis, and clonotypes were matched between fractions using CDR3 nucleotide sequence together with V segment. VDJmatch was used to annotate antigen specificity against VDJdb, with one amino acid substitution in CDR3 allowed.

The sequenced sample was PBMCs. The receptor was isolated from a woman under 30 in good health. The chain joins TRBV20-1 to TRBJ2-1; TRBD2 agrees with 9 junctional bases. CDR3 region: CSATYPTSGYNEQFF. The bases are TGCAGTGCTACATACCCGACTAGCGGATACAATGAGCAGTTCTTC.